The clone carrying this TCR beta chain was picked up many times. The antigen is unknown. This entry is derived from a study of blood T cells in healthy people across ages. Alongside a J-beta primer mix, a sample-barcoded 5' primer served in a second PCR lasting about 7 to 12 cycles. MiXCR, applied by TCRdb to the 5' RACE reads, yields one record per CDR3 protein. There are some 1,500,000 distinct CDR3 sequences in the sample; roughly 43% occur only once, and less than 5% lies in the top ten. Study-wide points: Across samples, TCR beta diversity tracked strongly with naive T cell percentage. Comparison with aged donors showed that long-lived donors had more naive CD4+ cells and higher diversity. Age showed a roughly linear inverse relationship with TCR beta diversity per million T cells.

Unmatched junction bases numbered 7, after V lost 4 bases and J lost 12 bases. This CDR3 comprises 12 residues. CDR1 and CDR2 from the germline V gene are MGHDK and SYGVNS. The sample was blood. This clonotype was obtained from a woman under 30 in good health. The gene calls are TRBV25-1 and TRBJ2-5; 8 nucleotides align to TRBD1. This CDR3 reads CASSAPTGEEYF. CDR3 in DNA: TGTGCCAGCAGTGCTCCGACAGGGGAGGAGTACTTC. Filled out from reference TRBV25-1 and TRBJ2-5, the complete variable domain reads EADIYQTPRYLVIGTGKKITLECSQTMGHDKMYWYQQDPGMELHLIHYSYGVNSTEKGDLSSESTVSRIRTEHFPLTLESARPSHTSQYLCASSAPTGEEYFGPGTRLLVL.